This passage covers 15 T cell receptor beta chains from one sample sequenced in a study of shared clonotypes between healthy human individuals (dated by TCRdb to 2018 to 2021). Libraries were built with the immunoSEQ multiplex PCR assay. The source is immuneACCESS, and TCRdb retained only in-frame sequences with V and J called. Part of the clones is not carried over; for the studies checked, unresolved V genes explain less than half of this, and the remainder is unexplained. Across this sample there are millions of clones, with 85% to 95% seen only once. The ten largest clonotypes hold under 0.15% of the sample. Sequences were obtained from naive CD4+ T cells sorted from blood. Interpreted using the paper, the cell subset or site label stands for: CD45RA+ positively selected. These receptors were collected from a man between 18 and 35 years old in good health.

CDR3 in amino acids: CASQKVSEAFF. In DNA, the CDR3 is TGTGCCAGCCAGAAAGTGAGTGAAGCTTTCTTT. The chain combines TRBV2 with TRBJ1-1; D not certain. CDR1 is SNHLY and CDR2 is FYNNEI in the germline V gene. Trimming took off 8 bases at V and 7 bases at J, with 11 bases between the two ends. The CDR3 consists of 11 residues.

This CDR3 is CASSQAVGQPGEQYF. DNA of the CDR3: TGTGCCAGCAGCCAAGCGGTTGGACAGCCGGGGGAGCAGTACTTC. The chain recombines TRBV4-2 with TRBJ2-7; D is possibly TRBD1 (6 bases). The CDR3 sequence is 15 residues long. Germline CDR1 is LGHNA and CDR2 is YNFKEQ. V lost 1 base and J 7 bases, leaving 17 bases between the germline ends.

V gene TRBV4-3 combines with J gene TRBJ1-6; no clear D gene. Trimming shortened V by 0 bases and J by 0 bases, and 12 bases separated the two germline ends. The CDR3 sequence is 18 residues long. Germline assignment: CDR1 LGHNA and CDR2 YSLEER. CDR3 nucleotides: TGCGCCAGCAGCCAAGAACTAGTCGCCAGCTCCTATAATTCACCCCTCCACTTT. It encodes CASSQELVASSYNSPLHF.

This sequence joins TRBV7-2 and TRBJ2-5, with D hard to call. The V gene lost 0 bases and the J gene lost 2 bases, with 4 bases spanning the gap. This CDR3 has 13 residues. Germline V lookup: CDR1 SGHTA, CDR2 FQGNSA. In DNA form, the CDR3 reads TGTGCCAGCAGCTTAGCTGTTCAAGAGACCCAGTACTTC. Its protein product is CASSLAVQETQYF.

The J gene is TRBJ2-7, the V gene TRBV28; D ambiguous. V dropped 5 bases and J dropped 4 bases, with 15 bases sitting between them. The CDR3 sequence is 14 residues long. CDR1 and CDR2 from the germline V gene are MDHEN and SYDVKM. CDR3 protein: CASSPLVSVYEQYF. In nucleotides, the CDR3 is TGTGCCAGCAGTCCCCTTGTTTCCGTTTACGAGCAGTACTTC.

The CDR3 coding sequence is TGTGCCAGCCGAGAAGGAAGGGGCCTCTCAAATCAGCCCCAGCATTTT. Translating it yields CASREGRGLSNQPQHF. This chain connects TRBV6-1 to TRBJ1-5; possible D gene TRBD1, 5 bases. CDR3 length: 16 residues. The V end was cut by 8 bases, the J end by 4 bases, with 21 bases between. Germline CDR1 is MNHNS and CDR2 is SASEGT.

CDR3 bases: TGTGCCTGGAGTTATTACACAGATACGCAGTATTTT. It is translated as CAWSYYTDTQYF. The chain combines TRBV30 with TRBJ2-3; D is undetermined. The V end was cut by 2 bases, the J end by 2 bases, with 5 bases between. Germline loops: CDR1 GTSNPN, CDR2 SVGIG (reference sequence). The CDR3 loop spans 12 amino acids.

This rearrangement joins TRBV5-5 to TRBJ1-2, with a possible D match to TRBD1 (6 bases). The CDR3 is 13 residues long. The germline CDR1 and CDR2 sequences are SGHKS and YYEKEE (reference sequence). The V gene lost 4 bases and the J gene lost 4 bases, with 11 bases spanning the gap. CDR3 residues: CASSPDRSYGYTF. CDR3 sequence (DNA): TGTGCCAGCAGCCCGGACAGAAGCTATGGCTACACCTTC.

V gene TRBV9 combines with J gene TRBJ2-5; 7 bases agree with TRBD2. CDR1 and CDR2 (germline): SGDLS, YYNGEE. V lost 3 bases, J lost 5 bases, and 10 bases stayed unmatched. The CDR3 runs 15 residues. The CDR3: CASSAGGGLMETQYF. The CDR3 DNA follows: TGTGCCAGCAGCGCTGGGGGGGGGTTAATGGAGACCCAGTACTTC.

J is TRBJ1-1 and V is TRBV5-1, with 10 bases identical to TRBD1. CDR3 length equals 16 residues. Germline lookup yields CDR1 SGHRS and CDR2 YFSETQ. The V and J ends lost 9 bases and 3 bases, in that order; junction bases with no gene match: 14. The CDR3 region is CATRPGTGVGDTEAFF. For the CDR3, the DNA is TGCGCCACCCGTCCCGGGACAGGGGTCGGGGACACTGAAGCTTTCTTT.

This chain's CDR3 is CASSLTEYSNQPQHF. Here the CDR3 DNA reads TGTGCCAGCAGTTTAACGGAGTATAGCAATCAGCCCCAGCATTTT. The J gene is TRBJ1-5, the V gene TRBV6-5, with D unclear. The germline CDR1 and CDR2 sequences are MNHEY and SVGAGI. The CDR3 spans 15 residues. Trimming pared 4 bases from V and 0 bases from J, leaving 10 bases between.

About this clone itself: The same CDR3 is also encoded by other DNA sequences in this sample. The rearrangement joins TRBV6-5 to TRBJ1-4; D not certain. Trimming pared 6 bases from V and 7 bases from J, leaving 6 bases between. CDR1 MNHEY and CDR2 SVGAGI come from the germline V gene. CDR3 size: 11 residues. In DNA, the CDR3 is TGTGCCAGCAGCCGGGGTGAAAAACTGTTTTTT. Translation: CASSRGEKLFF.

A remark on this clone: This specimen includes other DNA sequences encoding the same CDR3. V and J are TRBV5-1 and TRBJ1-2, with TRBD1 identical over 9 bases. The CDR3 totals 15 residues. V lost 4 bases, J lost 3 bases, and 7 bases stayed unmatched. CDR1 is SGHRS, CDR2 YFSETQ, per germline. The CDR3 region is CASSPGDRDHYGYTF. The CDR3 nucleotides are TGCGCCAGCAGCCCCGGGGACAGGGATCACTATGGCTACACCTTC.

A word on this clone: The germline gene is not matched at one end of the junction; a read error may be the cause. The gene calls are TRBV6-5 and TRBJ2-7, with D perhaps TRBD1 or TRBD2 (5 bases each). Germline values: CDR1 MNHEY, CDR2 SVGAGI. The CDR3 runs to 13 residues. Written as DNA, the CDR3 is TGTGCCAGCAGGCCCGGGGCCTCCCACGAGCAGTACTTC. Translating it yields CASRPGASHEQYF.

This clone was found once. This chain uses TRBV4-1 with TRBJ1-1, with no clear D. Trimming pared 1 base from V and 5 bases from J, leaving 17 bases between. The CDR3 spans 16 residues. Looked up from germline, CDR1 is MGHRA and CDR2 is YSYEKL. This CDR3 reads CASSQGIGVGFTEAFF. DNA for the CDR3: TGCGCCAGCAGCCAAGGTATCGGGGTGGGTTTTACTGAAGCTTTCTTT.